This T cell receptor (beta chain) was identified during a study of radiation and T cells in renal cell carcinoma. TCRdb keeps only in-frame clones here, not all; method: immunoSEQ multiplex PCR. The data hold approximately 75,000 clones, with 82% observed a single time. Time point described: blood 2 weeks post-SBRT. The sample's treatment: 15 Gy SBRT to primary tumor, nephrectomy 4 weeks later. This renal cell carcinoma was of the clear cell type. On this clone itself: The antigen is not known.

Findings of the study overall: Top tumor clonotypes rose in blood 2 weeks post-radiation, then contracted.

Sequences were derived from blood, sampled from a patient whose treatment included radiotherapy and nephrectomy. The TCR comes from a man aged 55 to 69 with renal cell carcinoma.

The CDR3 DNA is TGTGCCAGTAGTATGGGAGGGTACAATGAGCAGTTCTTC. It yields the protein CASSMGGYNEQFF. V is TRBV19 and J is TRBJ2-1; TRBD2 matches 7 bases. With V trimmed by 3 bases and J by 4 bases, 0 bases remained unmatched. The CDR3 sequence is 13 residues long. CDR1 and CDR2 (germline): LNHDA, SQIVND (reference sequence).